These T cell receptor beta chains were read from a single sample in a study of blood T cells in healthy people across ages. TCRdb re-derived calls from the 5' RACE reads in MiXCR, one entry per CDR3 protein. This table has fewer than 2,000,000 distinct CDR3 sequences, about 31% appearing once. Sequencing was done on a sample of blood. The receptor set was obtained from a woman in her twenties or thirties in good health. The CDR3 runs from the conserved cysteine through the conserved F or W. A D gene is named only where the DNA matches it firmly. Only part of the rows carry a size: once, few, many, or a class if the clone is expanded.

j_call,clone_size,v_call,d_call,cdr3_nt,cdr3_aa
TRBJ2-1,-,TRBV4-2,TRBD2,TGTGCCAGCAGCCAAGAAGGGGCAGTCGGCGGGGGGTACAATGAGCAGTTCTTC,CASSQEGAVGGGYNEQFF
TRBJ1-3,-,TRBV29-1,-,TGCAGCGTTGGGACGGAAGGAAACACCATATATTTT,CSVGTEGNTIYF
TRBJ2-7,-,TRBV20-1,-,TGCAGTGCTCGGACCGACTCCTACGAGCAGTACTTC,CSARTDSYEQYF
TRBJ2-7,few,TRBV9,-,TGTGCCAGCAGCGTGTGGGGGCGGATGAGGGACGAGCAGTACTTC,CASSVWGRMRDEQYF
TRBJ1-1,-,TRBV12-3/TRBV12-4,TRBD1,TGTGCCAGCAGTTGGGGGACAGGTCTCGACGCTTTCTTT,CASSWGTGLDAFF
TRBJ2-7,-,TRBV20-1,TRBD2,TGCAGTGCTCTCACCGGGACTAGCGGGATTCTTATCTCCTACGAGCAGTACTTC,CSALTGTSGILISYEQYF
TRBJ1-1,-,TRBV7-2,-,TGTGCCAGCAGCTTAGATGGGGGGCCTGCTTTCTTT,CASSLDGGPAFF
TRBJ2-1,few,TRBV5-1,-,TGCGCCAGCAGCGCCCGGGACAACTACAATGAGCAGTTCTTC,CASSARDNYNEQFF
TRBJ2-1,many,TRBV11-3,-,TGTGCCAGCAGCCTTAGCGGTTATGAAGGTAGTGAGCAGTTCTTC,CASSLSGYEGSEQFF
TRBJ2-3,many,TRBV7-2,TRBD2,TGTGCCAGCAGCTTAACTAGCGGGAGGCCAGATACGCAGTATTTT,CASSLTSGRPDTQYF
TRBJ2-7,-,TRBV10-3,TRBD1,TGTGCCATCAGTAGGACAGGGGGAAACGAGCAGTACTTC,CAISRTGGNEQYF
TRBJ2-1,few,TRBV7-2,TRBD2,TGTGCCAGCAGCGTACTAGCGGGAGTAATAAATGAGCAGTTCTTC,CASSVLAGVINEQFF
TRBJ2-1,few,TRBV20-1,TRBD2,TGCAGTACGATTCGTGGTACTAGCGGTCTACGTGAGCAGTTCTTC,CSTIRGTSGLREQFF
TRBJ1-1,-,TRBV6-1,TRBD1,TGTGCCAGCAGTGTCAGGGGGTCGGGGGGAGCTTTCTTT,CASSVRGSGGAFF
TRBJ2-1,-,TRBV6-2/TRBV6-3,-,TGTGCCAAGGCGGGCCTGTCCTCCAATGAGCAGTTCTTC,CAKAGLSSNEQFF
TRBJ2-3,few,TRBV5-1,TRBD2,TGCGCCAGCAGCTTGGGACTAGCGGGAGGCGGCACAGATACGCAGTATTTT,CASSLGLAGGGTDTQYF
TRBJ2-7,few,TRBV20-1,-,TGCAGTGCTAGCAGGGGGGCATCCTACGAGCAGTACTTC,CSASRGASYEQYF
TRBJ1-1,few,TRBV27,-,TGTGCCAGCAGTTTATCGGCTGAAAACACTGAAGCTTTCTTT,CASSLSAENTEAFF
TRBJ1-2,many,TRBV29-1,-,TGCAGCCACGACATGGGGCTTGGCTACACCTTC,CSHDMGLGYTF
TRBJ2-5,-,TRBV15,TRBD2,TGTGCCACCAGCAGCCCCCCGGGGGGTTCGGAGACCCAGTACTTC,CATSSPPGGSETQYF
TRBJ1-1,once,TRBV4-2,-,TGTGCCAGCAGCCAAGATGTAGGGGGAGAAGCTTTCTTT,CASSQDVGGEAFF
TRBJ2-7,-,TRBV7-9,-,TGTGCCAGCAGCGCGGACGGTGTCTCCTACGAGCAGTACTTC,CASSADGVSYEQYF
TRBJ2-7,-,TRBV28,-,TGTGCCAGCAGTTTATTCCCCGGCTTCGAGCAGTACTTC,CASSLFPGFEQYF
TRBJ1-5,-,TRBV9,TRBD1,TGTGCCAGCAGCATAGGACAGGAGGATCAGCCCCAGCATTTT,CASSIGQEDQPQHF
TRBJ1-2,-,TRBV11-2,-,TGTGCCAACACCCCTAAGGGACCCTATGGCTACACCTTC,CANTPKGPYGYTF
TRBJ1-1,-,TRBV4-1,TRBD1,TGCGCCAGCAGCCATCGACAGGGGGCAGCTTTCTTT,CASSHRQGAAFF
TRBJ2-7,few,TRBV27,TRBD1,TGTGCCAGCAGTCTCCCCCGAGGGGGCGTAGCCGCCGAGCAGTACTTC,CASSLPRGGVAAEQYF
TRBJ2-1,-,TRBV20-1,-,TGCAGTGCCGAGGGGAGCGGGTATTACAATGAGCAGTTCTTC,CSAEGSGYYNEQFF
TRBJ2-1,many,TRBV4-2,TRBD2,TGTGCCAGCAGCGGGACAGGGCGGACTAGCGGGAGCGGTGAGCAGTTCTTC,CASSGTGRTSGSGEQFF
TRBJ1-2,few,TRBV25-1,-,TGTGCCAGCAGTGACTGGGCAGGACTCTATGGCTACACCTTC,CASSDWAGLYGYTF
TRBJ1-2,-,TRBV3-1,-,TGTGCCAGCAGCCAAGTTGACAGGCCATTTGACTACACCTTC,CASSQVDRPFDYTF
TRBJ2-7,few,TRBV2,TRBD2,TGTGCCAGCAGTGAAATGACTAGCGCCTCCTACGAGCAGTACTTC,CASSEMTSASYEQYF
TRBJ2-3,once,TRBV20-1,TRBD2,TGCAGTGCTGAAGACGGAACTAGCGGGGGGGCAGATACGCAGTATTTT,CSAEDGTSGGADTQYF
TRBJ1-2,-,TRBV28,-,TGTGTCAGCAGCGAACCCGGACAGTACTATGGCTACACCTTC,CVSSEPGQYYGYTF
TRBJ2-6,few,TRBV10-3,-,TGTGCCATCAGTCAGACAGGTAACCCCTCTGGGGCCAACGTCCTGACTTTC,CAISQTGNPSGANVLTF
TRBJ2-3,few,TRBV6-1,TRBD2,TGTGCCAGCAGTGTAGCGGGGTCAGATACGCAGTATTTT,CASSVAGSDTQYF
TRBJ2-7,-,TRBV5-1,-,TGCGCCAGCGGGACCGCACAAGGCTACGAGCAGTACTTC,CASGTAQGYEQYF